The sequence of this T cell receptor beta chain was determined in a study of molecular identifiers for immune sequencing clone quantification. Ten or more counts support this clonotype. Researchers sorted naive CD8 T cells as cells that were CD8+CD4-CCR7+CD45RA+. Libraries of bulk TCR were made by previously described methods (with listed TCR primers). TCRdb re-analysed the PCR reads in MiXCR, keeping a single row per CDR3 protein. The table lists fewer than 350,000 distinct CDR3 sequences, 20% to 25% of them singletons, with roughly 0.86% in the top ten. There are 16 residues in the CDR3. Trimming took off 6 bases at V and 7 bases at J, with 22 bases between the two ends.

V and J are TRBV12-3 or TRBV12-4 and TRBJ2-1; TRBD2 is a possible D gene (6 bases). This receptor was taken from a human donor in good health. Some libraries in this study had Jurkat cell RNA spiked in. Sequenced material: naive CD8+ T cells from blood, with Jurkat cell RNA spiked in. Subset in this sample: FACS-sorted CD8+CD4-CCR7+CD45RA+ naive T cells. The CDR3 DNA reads TGTGCCAGCAGCAGATTCGGGTTCGACGGAGGGAATGAGCAGTTCTTC. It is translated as CASSRFGFDGGNEQFF.